The text below deals with one TCR beta chain. This record belongs to a study of CD8+ T cells in alopecia areata. Alopecia areata patients gave lesional scalp punch biopsies and peripheral blood samples. Extracted RNA was reverse transcribed, and the resulting cDNA served as sequencing template. The repertoire was sequenced with immunoSEQ multiplex PCR; TCRdb's copy has only in-frame clones and lacks some. Of 50,000 to 70,000 clones detected, 44% appear once; the ten largest clones hold 51%. The clonotype comes from a human donor with alopecia areata. What was sequenced was NKG2D-low CD8+ T cells sorted from blood.

CDR3 sequence reads: CASSGAGVSQDTQYF. The CDR3 DNA sequence: TGTGCCAGCAGCGGAGCGGGAGTATCTCAAGATACGCAGTATTTT. The chain links TRBV9 to TRBJ2-3, with TRBD2 matching over 8 bases. This CDR3 comprises 15 residues. Germline CDR1 and CDR2: SGDLS and YYNGEE. The trim removed 3 bases at V and 5 bases at J, leaving 8 bases unmatched.